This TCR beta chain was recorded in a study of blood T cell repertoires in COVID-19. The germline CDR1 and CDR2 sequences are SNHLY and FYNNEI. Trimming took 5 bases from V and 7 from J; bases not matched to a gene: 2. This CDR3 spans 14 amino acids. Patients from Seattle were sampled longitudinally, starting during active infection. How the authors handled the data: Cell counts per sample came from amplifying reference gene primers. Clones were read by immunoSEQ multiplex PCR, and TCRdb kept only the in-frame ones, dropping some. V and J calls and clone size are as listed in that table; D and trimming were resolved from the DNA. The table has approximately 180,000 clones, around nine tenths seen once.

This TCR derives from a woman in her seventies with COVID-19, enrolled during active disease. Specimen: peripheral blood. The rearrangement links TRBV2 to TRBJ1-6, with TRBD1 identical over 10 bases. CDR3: CASSMGQGNSPLHF. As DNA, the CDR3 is TGTGCCAGCAGTATGGGACAGGGGAATTCACCCCTCCACTTT. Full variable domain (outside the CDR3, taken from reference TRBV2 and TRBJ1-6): EPEVTQTPSHQVTQMGQEVILRCVPISNHLYFYWYRQILGQKVEFLVSFYNNEISEKSEIFDDQFSVERPDGSNFTLKIRSTKLEDSAMYFCASSMGQGNSPLHFGNGTRLTVT.